Only a few counts were recorded for the clone carrying this T cell receptor (beta chain). Its antigen remains unidentified. This sample is drawn from a study of regulatory T cells in long-lasting Graves disease. The study, taken as a whole, reports: Peripheral blood alone, not thyroid tissue, underwent study.

Construction of the TCR beta libraries employed iRepertoire HTBI primers in conjunction with Arm-PCR of CDR3 regions. TCRdb reprocessed the multiplex PCR reads with MiXCR, giving one entry per CDR3 protein. The data contain 600,000 to 800,000 distinct CDR3 sequences, around 30% of them singletons. The time point denotes: persistent/refractory GD, antithyroid drugs over 5 years with positive TRAb. PBMC-extracted RNA yielded the TCR library. The EDTA tubes were filled with approximately 10 milliliters of drawn peripheral blood. The V end lost 4 bases, the J end lost 2 bases, and 11 bases lay between the germline ends. The CDR3 has 13 residues. The germline V gene encodes CDR1 GTSNPN and CDR2 SVGIG (reference sequence).

The source material was peripheral blood mononuclear cells (PBMCs), sampled when the disease was refractory, from a patient treated with antithyroid drugs. The chain uses TRBV30 and TRBJ1-2; D unresolved. The TCR was taken from a female donor with Graves disease. The CDR3 is CAWMEATNYGYTF. In DNA, the CDR3 is TGTGCCTGGATGGAGGCCACCAACTATGGCTACACCTTC.